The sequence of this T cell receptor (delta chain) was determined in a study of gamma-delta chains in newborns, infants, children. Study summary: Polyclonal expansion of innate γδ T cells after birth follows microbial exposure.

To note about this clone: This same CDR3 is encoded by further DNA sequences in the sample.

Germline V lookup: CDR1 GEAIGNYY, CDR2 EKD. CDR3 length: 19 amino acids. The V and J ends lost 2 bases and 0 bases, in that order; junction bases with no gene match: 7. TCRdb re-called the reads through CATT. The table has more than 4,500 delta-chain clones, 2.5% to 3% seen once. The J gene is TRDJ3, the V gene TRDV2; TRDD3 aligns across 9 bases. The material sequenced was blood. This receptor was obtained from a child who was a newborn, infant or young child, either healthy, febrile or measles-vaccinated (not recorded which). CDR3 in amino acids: CACDSTGGPSSWDTRQMFF. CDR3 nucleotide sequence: TGTGCCTGTGACAGTACTGGGGGACCTAGCTCCTGGGACACCCGACAGATGTTTTTC.